The present entry profiles one TCR beta chain with its context. The trim removed 8 bases at V and 8 bases at J, leaving 8 bases unmatched. CDR3 size: 13 residues. Germline CDR1 reads SGHTA; CDR2 reads FQGNSA. This record belongs to a study of blood T cell repertoires in COVID-19. The method was immunoSEQ multiplex PCR; TCRdb's version includes in-frame clones alone and lacks a portion of them. The profile shows over 70,000 clones, about 80% of them singletons. This rearrangement joins TRBV7-2 to TRBJ1-4; 7 bases align to TRBD1. The specimen sequenced was peripheral blood. The receptor's source is a man aged 65 to 79 who had recovered from COVID-19. CDR3 in amino acids: CASRAGGSEKLFF. In DNA form, the CDR3 reads TGTGCCAGCCGCGCAGGGGGAAGCGAAAAACTGTTTTTT.